The 23 T cell receptor beta chains given below trace back to one sample, sequenced in a study of cytomegalovirus exposure and HLA in healthy donors. The method was immunoSEQ multiplex PCR; TCRdb's version includes in-frame clones alone and lacks a portion of them. The table has roughly 180,000 clones, around nine tenths seen once; the top ten hold about 7.2%. The sample was PBMCs. These receptors all stem from a man under 40 in good health and CMV-seropositive.

This clone appeared once. Within the sample, other DNA sequences also encode this same CDR3. The V gene is TRBV20-1, the J gene TRBJ2-5; D is unresolved. The CDR3 is 11 amino acids. Looked up from germline, CDR1 is DFQATT and CDR2 is SNEGSKA (reference sequence). Trimming left V 1 base short and J 5 bases short, with 5 bases between. The DNA of the CDR3 is TGCAGTGCTAGAGGGTGGGAGACCCAGTACTTC. It specifies CSARGWETQYF.

In its sample, this clone was seen once. V is TRBV6-1 and J is TRBJ2-1; TRBD2 is a possible D gene (5 bases). The V gene's germline CDR1 is MNHNS and CDR2 SASEGT. V lost 6 bases and J 3 bases, leaving 12 bases between the germline ends. The CDR3 is 14 residues long. The CDR3 protein is CASRVGVGYNEQFF. The CDR3 nucleotides read TGTGCCAGCAGGGTGGGAGTAGGCTACAATGAGCAGTTCTTC.

The chain recombines TRBV19 with TRBJ1-2; D unclear. The CDR3 is 13 residues long. Trimming stripped 7 bases from V and 6 bases from J, with 15 bases between. Germline assignment: CDR1 LNHDA and CDR2 SQIVND (reference sequence). The CDR3 coding sequence is TGTGCCAGTACCAAGTCGGAGACCAATGGCTACACCTTC. It codes for CASTKSETNGYTF.

The chain uses TRBV7-2 and TRBJ1-3; no firm D call. This CDR3 spans 14 amino acids. Germline loops: CDR1 SGHTA, CDR2 FQGNSA. V was pared by 6 bases and J by 0 bases, with 9 bases between. CDR3 loop: CASRKDTSGNTIYF. The CDR3 DNA is TGTGCCAGCAGGAAAGACACCTCTGGAAACACCATATATTTT. The full variable domain, completed using reference TRBV7-2 and TRBJ1-3, is GAGVSQSPSNKVTEKGKDVELRCDPISGHTALYWYRQSLGQGLEFLIYFQGNSAPDKSGLPSDRFSAERTGGSVSTLTIQRTQQEDSAVYLCASRKDTSGNTIYFGEGSWLTVV.

The chain has TRBV7-2 and TRBJ2-7; tentative D call: TRBD2 (6 bases). The germline V gene has CDR1 SGHTA and CDR2 FQGNSA. Trimming took off 5 bases at V and 3 bases at J, with 11 bases between the two ends. The CDR3 covers 13 residues. The CDR3 sequence: CASSRDFSYEQYF. DNA for the CDR3: TGTGCCAGCAGCAGGGACTTCAGCTACGAGCAGTACTTC.

The genes are TRBV7-9 and TRBJ2-7, with D hard to call. V was pared by 4 bases and J by 5 bases, with 6 bases between. The V gene's germline CDR1 is SEHNR and CDR2 FQNEAQ (reference sequence). The CDR3 length is 11 residues. CDR3 amino acids: CASSSMHEQYF. Written as DNA, the CDR3 is TGTGCCAGCAGCTCGATGCACGAGCAGTACTTC. Together with reference TRBV7-9 and TRBJ2-7, the CDR3 gives the full variable domain: DTGVSQNPRHKITKRGQNVTFRCDPISEHNRLYWYRQTLGQGPEFLTYFQNEAQLEKSRLLSDRFSAERPKGSFSTLEIQRTEQGDSAMYLCASSSMHEQYFGPGTRLTVT.

The chain has TRBV7-9 and TRBJ2-2; D not certain. V gave up 7 bases and J gave up 4 bases, with 13 bases separating them. The CDR3 length is 14 residues. From germline, CDR1 is SEHNR and CDR2 FQNEAQ (reference sequence). The CDR3 coding sequence is TGTGCCAGCACGTTCCCACAAGTCACCGGGGAGCTGTTTTTT. This encodes CASTFPQVTGELFF.

This rearrangement joins TRBV20-1 to TRBJ2-5; D is unresolved. The V gene lost 1 base and the J gene lost 5 bases, with 5 bases spanning the gap. Germline V CDR1 and CDR2: DFQATT, SNEGSKA (reference sequence). CDR3 length equals 11 residues. CDR3 residues: CSARVRETQYF. Written as DNA, the CDR3 is TGCAGTGCTAGAGTTCGGGAGACCCAGTACTTC.

A note on this clone: Sequence at one end of the junction differs from germline and may be a read error. The gene calls are TRBV19 and TRBJ1-6, with D uncertain. The CDR3 runs to 15 residues. The germline V gene encodes CDR1 LNHDA and CDR2 SQIVND (reference sequence). CDR3 coding DNA: TGTGCCAGTAGTATAGATCGGGCCAATAAGTCACCCCTCCACTTT. Protein: CASSIDRANKSPLHF.

The genes are TRBV9 and TRBJ2-1, with D hard to call. The CDR3 contains 14 residues. The germline V gene has CDR1 SGDLS and CDR2 YYNGEE. Trimming removed 0 bases from V and 6 bases from J, with 10 bases in between. CDR3 nucleotide sequence: TGTGCCAGCAGCGTAGGTCAAGGGCTCAATGAGCAGTTCTTC. This codes for CASSVGQGLNEQFF.

The chain uses TRBV6-5 and TRBJ2-7; no definite D call. The germline V gene has CDR1 MNHEY and CDR2 SVGAGI. The CDR3 spans 15 residues. V was pared by 6 bases and J by 5 bases, with 20 bases between. The CDR3 nucleotides read TGTGCCAGCAGCCCCTCGTGGGGAACAGACGACGAGCAGTACTTC. The encoded protein is CASSPSWGTDDEQYF.

This sequence joins TRBV6-6 and TRBJ2-3; D possibly corresponds to TRBD2 (5 bases). In germline, CDR1 is MNHNY, CDR2 SVGAGI (reference sequence). V was trimmed by 8 bases and J by 6 bases, leaving 24 bases between them. The CDR3 length is 16 residues. CDR3 nucleotide sequence: TGTGCCAGCCTGCAGACGGCGGTGTTAGCGTTCGATACGCAGTATTTT. Residues: CASLQTAVLAFDTQYF.

The chain couples TRBV28 to TRBJ1-2, with D possibly TRBD1 on 6 matching bases. The CDR3 has 14 residues. Trimming removed 4 bases at V and 3 bases at J, with 12 bases between. Per the germline V gene, CDR1 is MDHEN and CDR2 is SYDVKM. CDR3 loop: CASSWDTEYYGYTF. The CDR3 DNA sequence: TGTGCCAGCAGTTGGGACACAGAGTACTATGGCTACACCTTC.

The chain couples TRBV28 to TRBJ1-2; D perhaps matches TRBD1 (5 bases). V gave up 5 bases and J gave up 4 bases, with 14 bases separating them. The CDR3 length is 14 residues. Per the germline V gene, CDR1 is MDHEN and CDR2 is SYDVKM. The CDR3: CASSRVGPVYGYTF. CDR3 bases: TGTGCCAGCAGTCGCGTGGGGCCCGTCTATGGCTACACCTTC.

V usage is TRBV5-6 and J usage is TRBJ2-5, with 11 bases matching TRBD2. Germline V CDR1 and CDR2: SGHDT, YYEEEE. The CDR3 runs 17 residues. Losses at the gene ends were 3 bases for V and 0 bases for J; bases not matched to a gene: 7. The CDR3: CASSYGLAGSYQETQYF. CDR3 bases: TGTGCCAGCAGCTACGGACTAGCGGGTTCGTACCAAGAGACCCAGTACTTC.

The CDR3 bases are TGCAGCGTTAACCCAGGGTATAATTCACCCCTCCACTTT. It specifies CSVNPGYNSPLHF. V and J are TRBV29-1 and TRBJ1-6; the D gene is possibly TRBD1 (5 bases). This CDR3 region has 13 residues. Germline assignment: CDR1 SQVTM and CDR2 ANQGSEA. V was clipped by 5 bases and J by 4 bases, with 9 bases between them.

The J gene is TRBJ2-3, the V gene TRBV11-1, with 7 nucleotides matching TRBD2. Unmatched junction bases numbered 2, after V lost 0 bases and J lost 2 bases. Per germline, CDR1 SGHAT and CDR2 FQDESV (reference sequence). This CDR3 spans 15 amino acids. CDR3 in DNA: TGTGCCAGCAGCTTAGCCGCGGGAGACACAGATACGCAGTATTTT. It specifies CASSLAAGDTDTQYF.

The chain is built from TRBV6-5 and TRBJ2-7; D could derive from TRBD1 or TRBD2 (5 bases each). Germline CDR1 and CDR2: MNHEY and SVGAGI. Trimming left V 6 bases short and J 3 bases short, with 18 bases between. CDR3 length: 15 residues. For the CDR3, the DNA is TGTGCCAGCAGAAGGGACCCTGGCAGTATCTACGAGCAGTACTTC. It yields the protein CASRRDPGSIYEQYF.

The rearrangement uses TRBV25-1 and TRBJ2-1; 8 nucleotides line up with TRBD1. CDR3 length equals 14 residues. Germline V gene data show CDR1 as MGHDK and CDR2 as SYGVNS. V shed 1 base and J 6 bases; nucleotides not matched to a gene: 2. The CDR3 here is CASSEFGTGNEQFF. CDR3 in DNA: TGTGCCAGCAGTGAATTTGGGACAGGCAATGAGCAGTTCTTC.

This chain links TRBV25-1 with TRBJ1-1; D possibly corresponds to TRBD1 (6 bases). V lost 6 bases and J 0 bases, leaving 8 bases between the germline ends. The CDR3 has 13 residues. CDR1 is MGHDK and CDR2 is SYGVNS in the germline V gene. CDR3 residues: CASSRGLNTEAFF. CDR3 bases: TGTGCCAGCAGCAGGGGCTTGAACACTGAAGCTTTCTTT.

V gene TRBV11-2 combines with J gene TRBJ2-7; no firm D call. This CDR3 is 13 amino acids long. Germline lookup yields CDR1 SGHAT and CDR2 FQNNGV. Trimming removed 5 bases at V and 1 base at J, with 9 bases between. DNA for the CDR3: TGTGCCAGCAGCATATCACAATCCTACGAGCAGTACTTC. Translation: CASSISQSYEQYF.

V gene TRBV4-1 combines with J gene TRBJ2-7; 8 bases match TRBD2. V lost 4 bases, J lost 6 bases, and 11 bases stayed unmatched. The CDR3 consists of 15 residues. Germline CDR1 and CDR2: MGHRA and YSYEKL. DNA of the CDR3: TGCGCCAGCAGCCTCATCAGGGCGGGGGGCTCCGAGCAGTACTTC. Protein: CASSLIRAGGSEQYF.

This clone was counted only a few times. V usage is TRBV7-3 and J usage is TRBJ1-2, with a possible D match to TRBD1 (5 bases). This CDR3 is 14 amino acids long. V was trimmed by 5 bases and J by 7 bases, leaving 17 bases between them. The germline CDR1 and CDR2 sequences are SGHTA and FQGTGA. Here the CDR3 reads CASSPRGGVAGYTF. In DNA, the CDR3 is TGTGCCAGCAGCCCCCGCGGGGGGGTAGCTGGCTACACCTTC. Full variable domain (outside the CDR3, taken from reference TRBV7-3 and TRBJ1-2): GAGVSQTPSNKVTEKGKYVELRCDPISGHTALYWYRQSLGQGPEFLIYFQGTGAADDSGLPNDRFFAVRPEGSVSTLKIQRTERGDSAVYLCASSPRGGVAGYTFGSGTRLTVV.